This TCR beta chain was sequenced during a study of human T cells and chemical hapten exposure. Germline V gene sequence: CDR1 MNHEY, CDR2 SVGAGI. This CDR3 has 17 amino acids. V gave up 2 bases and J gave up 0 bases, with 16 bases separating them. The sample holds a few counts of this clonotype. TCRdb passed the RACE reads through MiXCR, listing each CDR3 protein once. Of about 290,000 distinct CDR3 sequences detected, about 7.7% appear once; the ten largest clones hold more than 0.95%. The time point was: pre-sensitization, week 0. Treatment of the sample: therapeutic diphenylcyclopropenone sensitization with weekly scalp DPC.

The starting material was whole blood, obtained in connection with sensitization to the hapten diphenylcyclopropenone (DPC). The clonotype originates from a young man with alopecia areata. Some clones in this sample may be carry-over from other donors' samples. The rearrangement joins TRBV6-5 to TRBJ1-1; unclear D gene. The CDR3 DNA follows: TGTGCCAGCAGTTACGGGTCGTTCGAGACAATGAACACTGAAGCTTTCTTT. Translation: CASSYGSFETMNTEAFF.